This is a list of T cell receptor beta chains from one sample in a study of blood T cell repertoires in COVID-19. The repertoire was sequenced with immunoSEQ multiplex PCR; TCRdb's copy has only in-frame clones and lacks some. The sample consists of approximately 270,000 clones, 85% to 90% of them appearing once. The sequenced sample was PBMCs or T cells enriched from blood (not recorded which). The receptors here all came from a man between 40 and 49 years old who had recovered from COVID-19. The CDR3 runs from the conserved cysteine through the conserved F or W. The D gene is left open where the match is weak. Clone size is given for some rows only: seen once, a few or many times, or a class if the clone is expanded.

TRBJ2-7	.	TRBD2	TRBV7-2	CASSAGLAGVDKYF	TGTGCCAGCAGTGCGGGACTAGCGGGAGTCGATAAGTACTTC
TRBJ2-5	.	.	TRBV3-1/TRBV3-2	CASSHEEPETQYF	TGTGCCAGCAGCCACGAGGAGCCAGAGACCCAGTACTTC
TRBJ2-5	.	.	TRBV19	CASSIGAGRGETQYF	TGTGCCAGTAGTATAGGTGCGGGTCGGGGGGAGACCCAGTACTTC
TRBJ2-1	.	TRBD2	TRBV5-3	CARTRLAGGMSSYNEQFF	TGTGCCAGAACCCGACTAGCGGGGGGTATGAGCTCCTACAATGAGCAGTTCTTC
TRBJ2-7	.	TRBD1	TRBV5-8	CASSFRTGYEQYF	TGTGCCAGCAGCTTCCGGACAGGCTACGAGCAGTACTTC
TRBJ2-3	.	TRBD2	TRBV3-1/TRBV3-2	CASSVSGRGTDTQYF	TGTGCCAGCAGCGTTAGCGGGAGGGGCACAGATACGCAGTATTTT
TRBJ2-7	.	TRBD1	TRBV30	CASDRGDSYEQYF	TGTGCCAGTGACAGGGGGGACTCCTACGAGCAGTACTTC
TRBJ2-7	.	TRBD2	TRBV6-5	CASRPPQAGTYEQYF	TGTGCCAGTAGACCCCCCCAAGCGGGGACGTACGAGCAGTACTTC
TRBJ2-2	.	TRBD2	TRBV5-6	CASSLAGTSGELFF	TGTGCCAGCAGCTTGGCCGGGACTAGCGGGGAGCTGTTTTTT
TRBJ2-5	.	.	TRBV5-6	CASSFELAGETQYF	TGTGCCAGCAGCTTTGAACTAGCTGGGGAGACCCAGTACTTC
TRBJ2-5	.	TRBD2	TRBV2	CASSESFGGVLAVETQYF	TGTGCCAGCAGTGAAAGTTTTGGGGGGGTACTAGCAGTAGAGACCCAGTACTTC
TRBJ1-2	.	TRBD1	TRBV29-1	CSVEGDRGATNYGYTF	TGCAGCGTTGAAGGGGACAGGGGGGCCACTAACTATGGCTACACCTTC
TRBJ1-5	.	.	TRBV2	CASSDAGSNQPQHF	TGTGCCAGCAGTGACGCAGGGTCCAATCAGCCCCAGCATTTT
TRBJ2-7	.	.	TRBV19	CATKDSNRREQYF	TGTGCCACCAAGGACAGTAATCGGCGCGAGCAGTACTTC
TRBJ1-5	.	TRBD1	TRBV7-8	CASSGAWDRQGSNQPQHF	TGTGCCAGCAGCGGGGCGTGGGACCGACAGGGAAGCAATCAGCCCCAGCATTTT
TRBJ2-1	.	.	TRBV7-2	CASSPPRDTSGREQFF	TGTGCCAGCAGCCCGCCCCGGGACACATCGGGGCGTGAGCAGTTCTTC
TRBJ2-1	.	TRBD2	TRBV7-2	CASSSSGGYNNEQFF	TGTGCCAGCAGCTCTTCCGGGGGGTACAACAATGAGCAGTTCTTC
TRBJ2-2	.	.	TRBV6-5	CASSYGGGANTGELFF	TGTGCCAGCAGTTACGGCGGGGGCGCGAACACCGGGGAGCTGTTTTTT
TRBJ2-1	.	.	TRBV9	CASSVENSNEQFF	TGTGCCAGCAGCGTAGAGAACAGCAATGAGCAGTTCTTC
TRBJ2-7	.	.	TRBV24-1	CATSDLHGVEQYF	TGTGCCACCAGTGATTTGCACGGGGTAGAGCAGTACTTC
TRBJ1-2	.	TRBD1	TRBV23-1	CASSHTGGSGYGYTF	TGCGCCAGCAGTCATACAGGGGGCAGCGGCTATGGCTACACCTTC
TRBJ2-6	many	TRBD1	TRBV19	CASTRQGGSGANVLTF	TGTGCCAGTACCCGACAGGGGGGGTCTGGGGCCAACGTCCTGACTTTC
TRBJ2-7	.	TRBD1	TRBV7-3	CASSSPTGGSYEQYF	TGTGCCAGCAGCTCGCCGACAGGGGGATCCTACGAGCAGTACTTC
TRBJ1-2	once	.	TRBV28	CASSLQGITGNYGYTF	TGTGCCAGCAGTTTACAGGGGATTACGGGTAACTATGGCTACACCTTC
TRBJ2-3	.	.	TRBV3-1/TRBV3-2	CASSQDRQGVGDTQYF	TGTGCCAGCAGCCAAGATCGGCAGGGTGTCGGTGATACGCAGTATTTT
TRBJ2-6	.	TRBD1	TRBV19	CASKQGPAGANVLTF	TGTGCCAGCAAACAGGGGCCTGCTGGGGCCAACGTCCTGACTTTC
TRBJ1-2	medium-sized	.	TRBV5-4	CASTITGKNYGYTF	TGTGCCAGCACCATCACAGGGAAGAACTATGGCTACACCTTC
TRBJ2-7	.	TRBD1	TRBV6-5	CASSDSGQGSYEQYF	TGTGCCAGCAGTGACTCGGGACAGGGATCGTACGAGCAGTACTTC
TRBJ2-3	.	.	TRBV21-1	CASSPPGGSGTDTQYF	TGTGCCAGCAGCCCTCCCGGTGGTAGTGGCACAGATACGCAGTATTTT
TRBJ1-2	.	.	TRBV11-2	CASSLAQQGLYGYTF	TGTGCCAGCAGCTTAGCCCAACAGGGATTATATGGCTACACCTTC
TRBJ2-3	.	.	TRBV11-2	CASSTEGLAPRKTDTQYF	TGTGCCAGCAGCACCGAGGGCCTAGCGCCAAGGAAAACAGATACGCAGTATTTT
TRBJ2-7	.	TRBD1	TRBV30	CAWAGTGALGQYF	TGTGCCTGGGCCGGGACAGGAGCCTTAGGGCAGTACTTC
TRBJ1-4	.	.	TRBV5-1	CASSFQAPEVNEKLFF	TGCGCCAGCAGCTTCCAGGCGCCGGAGGTTAATGAAAAACTGTTTTTT
TRBJ2-6	.	.	TRBV11-2	CASSFVPPSGANVLTF	TGTGCCAGCAGCTTCGTCCCCCCCTCTGGGGCCAACGTCCTGACTTTC
TRBJ1-4	.	TRBD1	TRBV4-1	CASSHPGQLNEKLFF	TGCGCCAGCAGCCATCCGGGACAGCTAAATGAAAAACTGTTTTTT
TRBJ1-2	.	.	TRBV4-3	CASSQDLGGRANYGYTF	TGCGCCAGCAGCCAAGATCTGGGCGGGAGAGCTAACTATGGCTACACCTTC
TRBJ2-3	.	TRBD2	TRBV10-3	CASNLGGAEDTQYF	TGTGCCAGCAATCTCGGGGGGGCGGAAGATACGCAGTATTTT
TRBJ2-7	.	.	TRBV4-3	CASSQDLGSRTRPTYEQYF	TGCGCCAGCAGCCAAGATCTCGGGTCCCGGACACGTCCCACCTACGAGCAGTACTTC
TRBJ1-4	.	.	TRBV5-1	CASSPDTNNEKLFF	TGCGCCAGCAGCCCGGACACCAATAATGAAAAACTGTTTTTT
TRBJ1-2	once	TRBD1	TRBV27	CASRGQPLSNYGYTF	TGTGCCAGCCGGGGACAGCCATTATCAAACTATGGCTACACCTTC
TRBJ1-3	.	.	TRBV6-5	CASSPSRGSGNTIYF	TGTGCCAGCAGTCCTTCAAGGGGCTCTGGAAACACCATATATTTT
TRBJ2-7	.	.	TRBV7-9	CASSPDTSYEQYF	TGTGCCAGCAGCCCAGACACCTCCTACGAGCAGTACTTC
TRBJ2-1	.	.	TRBV28	CASRGAGMSSYNEQFF	TGTGCCAGCAGGGGGGCAGGGATGAGCTCCTACAATGAGCAGTTCTTC
TRBJ2-7	once	.	TRBV5-1	CASNLDLRSHEQYF	TGCGCCAGCAACCTCGACTTGCGCTCCCACGAGCAGTACTTC
TRBJ2-1	.	TRBD2	TRBV27	CASSPRGGRADEQFF	TGTGCCAGCAGTCCACGGGGGGGGCGCGCCGATGAGCAGTTCTTC
TRBJ2-1	.	.	TRBV11-1	CASSLQGGRNEQFF	TGTGCCAGCAGCTTACAGGGGGGAAGAAATGAGCAGTTCTTC
TRBJ1-6	.	.	TRBV6-4	CASSDSGVPPLHF	TGTGCCAGCAGTGACTCAGGGGTACCACCCCTCCACTTT